These T cell receptor beta chains were read from a single sample in a study of blood T cell repertoires in COVID-19. Assay used: immunoSEQ multiplex PCR; TCRdb lists only in-frame clones, some missing. This table has around 150,000 clones, about 80% appearing once. Sequenced sample: peripheral blood. Every receptor here comes from a woman of 80 years or more with acute or convalescent COVID-19. Each CDR3 is given with its conserved first and last residue. The D gene is left open where the match is weak. Clone size, where shown, is once, few, many, or a class for clones that have expanded.

D,V,size,J,DNA,CDR3
NA,TRBV12-3/TRBV12-4,NA,TRBJ1-1,TGTGCCAGCAGTCCCACAACCAACACTGAAGCTTTCTTT,CASSPTTNTEAFF
NA,TRBV5-1,NA,TRBJ1-4,TGCGCCAGCAGCTTGGCCGGAGGGGATGGTGAAAAACTGTTTTTT,CASSLAGGDGEKLFF
TRBD2,TRBV29-1,NA,TRBJ2-3,TGCAGCGTTGATAAAGCGGGAGCCACAGATACGCAGTATTTT,CSVDKAGATDTQYF
NA,TRBV5-1,NA,TRBJ2-5,TGCGCCAGCAGATTACAGGGATCACAAGAGACCCAGTACTTC,CASRLQGSQETQYF
NA,TRBV27,NA,TRBJ1-5,TGTGCCAGCAGTTTATCCGGGGATGGCAATCAGCCCCAGCATTTT,CASSLSGDGNQPQHF
NA,TRBV20-1,NA,TRBJ2-3,TGCAGTGCTAGGTCCACTAACACGCAGTATTTT,CSARSTNTQYF
TRBD1,TRBV19,once,TRBJ2-1,TGTGCCACGACGAAGGACAGGGGCGACAATGAGCAGTTCTTC,CATTKDRGDNEQFF
NA,TRBV20-1,NA,TRBJ2-7,TGCAGTGCTTTAGGACAGTCCGAGCAGTACTTC,CSALGQSEQYF
NA,TRBV28,NA,TRBJ2-3,TGTGCCAGCAGTGTAATCACAGATACGCAGTATTTT,CASSVITDTQYF
NA,TRBV4-3,few,TRBJ2-1,TGCGCCAGCAGCCAAGACGGGAGCTCCTACAATGAGCAGTTCTTC,CASSQDGSSYNEQFF
NA,TRBV27,NA,TRBJ1-1,TGTGCCAGCAGTCGCGGGGGTACAGGGAGGAGTACTGAAGCTTTCTTT,CASSRGGTGRSTEAFF
NA,TRBV11-3,NA,TRBJ2-3,TGTGCCAGCAGCCGTCTAGAAACGGATACGCAGTATTTT,CASSRLETDTQYF
TRBD2,TRBV6-6,NA,TRBJ2-3,TGTGCCAGCAGCCTTGGGTTAAGGACTAGCGGGAGGTCTAGCACAGATACGCAGTATTTT,CASSLGLRTSGRSSTDTQYF
TRBD2,TRBV30,NA,TRBJ2-7,TGTGCCTGGAGTGTATCGGGGGGCTACGAGCAGTACTTC,CAWSVSGGYEQYF
NA,TRBV11-2,few,TRBJ1-3,TGTGCCAGCAGCTTAGGGGCAGGGGTCGGGTCTGGAAACACCATATATTTT,CASSLGAGVGSGNTIYF
TRBD2,TRBV29-1,NA,TRBJ2-7,TGCAGCGTTGAAGCGCTAGCGGGGGCAGACTACGAGCAGTACTTC,CSVEALAGADYEQYF
NA,TRBV19,NA,TRBJ2-1,TGTGCCAGTAGTATAGGGCGGGGAGGTGAGCAGTTCTTC,CASSIGRGGEQFF
TRBD1,TRBV19,once,TRBJ1-2,TGTGCCAGTAGTATCTTTCGGGACAGGGGTTATGGCTACACCTTC,CASSIFRDRGYGYTF
NA,TRBV28,NA,TRBJ1-1,TGTGCCAGCAGTCGCTCTCTCCAGGGCACTGAAGCTTTCTTT,CASSRSLQGTEAFF
NA,TRBV5-1,NA,TRBJ2-3,TGCGCCAGCAGTCAGGGACTCTCGGGGAATACGCAGTATTTT,CASSQGLSGNTQYF
TRBD1,TRBV2,NA,TRBJ1-1,TGTGCCAGCAGGGGACAGGCGCTGGGCACTGAAGCTTTCTTT,CASRGQALGTEAFF
NA,TRBV15,NA,TRBJ1-2,TGTGCCACCAGCAGAGGGGCAGGGTATGGCTACACCTTC,CATSRGAGYGYTF
NA,TRBV10-1,few,TRBJ2-7,TGCGCCAGCCCTGGGGGGAGCGACTACGAGCAGTACTTC,CASPGGSDYEQYF
TRBD1,TRBV3-1/TRBV3-2,NA,TRBJ1-1,TGTGCCAGCAGCCAAGATTGGGGGACAGGGGGCTCTGGAGCTTTCTTT,CASSQDWGTGGSGAFF
TRBD2,TRBV19,few,TRBJ2-1,TGTGCCAGTAGTACTATCGGGACTAGCGGGAAGAATGAGCAGTTCTTC,CASSTIGTSGKNEQFF
NA,TRBV11-1,NA,TRBJ2-2,TGTGCCAGCAGCAAAGAGGCGGCGAACACCGGGGAGCTGTTTTTT,CASSKEAANTGELFF
NA,TRBV6-5,NA,TRBJ2-4,TGTGCCAGCCAGGCCGGGACATCGGCCAACATTCAGTACTTC,CASQAGTSANIQYF
TRBD1,TRBV7-2,NA,TRBJ1-3,TGTGCCAGCAGCTTTTCGGGACAGGGACTCACCATATATTTT,CASSFSGQGLTIYF
TRBD2,TRBV7-6,NA,TRBJ2-2,TGTGCCAGCAGCTCTCTAGCGGGAGGCCGGGTCACCGGGGAGCTGTTTTTT,CASSSLAGGRVTGELFF
TRBD1,TRBV5-5,NA,TRBJ2-5,TGTGCCAGCAGCAGGACAGGGGCTACCTGGGAGACCCAGTACTTC,CASSRTGATWETQYF
NA,TRBV5-5,NA,TRBJ1-4,TGTGCCAGCAGCTTGGTACTAATCAGGGGCGAAAAACTGTTTTTT,CASSLVLIRGEKLFF
TRBD1,TRBV6-5,NA,TRBJ1-5,TGTGCCAGCAGAAGTACAGGGGGACCCCAGCATTTT,CASRSTGGPQHF
TRBD2,TRBV9,NA,TRBJ2-7,TGTGCCAGCAGCCCTCAGACTAGCGGGAGGAACGAGCAGTACTTC,CASSPQTSGRNEQYF
NA,TRBV3-1/TRBV3-2,NA,TRBJ2-2,TGTGCCAGCTTATGGAGCGGGACCGGGGAGCTGTTTTTT,CASLWSGTGELFF
TRBD2,TRBV7-6,NA,TRBJ2-2,TGTGCCAGCAGCTTCCGGACTAGCGGGAGTGTGGGTGGGGAGCTGTTTTTT,CASSFRTSGSVGGELFF
TRBD1,TRBV4-1,NA,TRBJ1-2,TGCGCCAGCAGCCAAGCAGGGGCCGGACAGGGTAACACCTTC,CASSQAGAGQGNTF
TRBD2,TRBV28,NA,TRBJ2-3,TGTGCCAGTCGACCGGGGGGGAGCACAGATACGCAGTATTTT,CASRPGGSTDTQYF
NA,TRBV6-6,NA,TRBJ2-2,TGTGCCAGCAGTTACGGCATTACAGGGTCCACCGGGGAGCTGTTTTTT,CASSYGITGSTGELFF
NA,TRBV6-5,NA,TRBJ1-2,TGTGCCAGCAGTTACTCACGGCAGGGAGGCTACACCTTC,CASSYSRQGGYTF
TRBD2,TRBV5-1,NA,TRBJ2-3,TGCGCCAGCAGCTCCAATTTTGCGGGAGGGTCTGATACGCAGTATTTT,CASSSNFAGGSDTQYF
NA,TRBV5-4,NA,TRBJ2-7,TGTGCCAGCAGCTTCGGACAGTCCTACGAGCAGTACTTC,CASSFGQSYEQYF
NA,TRBV28,NA,TRBJ2-1,TGTGCCAGCACCGCGGGTTACAATGAGCAGTTCTTC,CASTAGYNEQFF
NA,TRBV11-2,NA,TRBJ2-5,TGTGCCAGCAGCCCCTCCCGGGAGACCCAGTACTTC,CASSPSRETQYF
TRBD1,TRBV11-2,NA,TRBJ1-2,TGTGCCAGCAGCTTAATAACAGGGGGAAACTATGGCTACACCTTC,CASSLITGGNYGYTF
TRBD1,TRBV19,NA,TRBJ1-5,TGTGCCAGTAGTATTGACAGGGGAGGACAGCCCCAGCATTTT,CASSIDRGGQPQHF
TRBD2,TRBV7-2,NA,TRBJ2-1,TGTGCCAGCAGCTTAGTTTCCACTAGCGGGGACAATGAGCAGTTCTTC,CASSLVSTSGDNEQFF
NA,TRBV10-3,NA,TRBJ1-5,TGTGCCATCAGTGAGAGTGGGTTTAGGGGTCAGCCCCAGCATTTT,CAISESGFRGQPQHF
NA,TRBV5-1,NA,TRBJ1-2,TGCGCCAGCAGCTCGGCGGGGGAAGGGTCGAGCGGCTACACCTTC,CASSSAGEGSSGYTF
NA,TRBV5-1,NA,TRBJ1-4,TGCGCCAGCAGCTTGGCCCAGGGGCCAGACCCAACTAATGAAAAACTGTTTTTT,CASSLAQGPDPTNEKLFF